Given below is one T cell receptor beta chain in context. No antigen is known for it. No per-base quality is available; no much larger clone lies one base away. Peripheral blood CD8+ and CD4+ T cells from healthy donors, Susac syndrome patients and multiple sclerosis patients were profiled by high-throughput TCR beta sequencing. Susac syndrome patients met recently defined diagnostic criteria for definite or probable disease. CD8+ TEMRA cells were enriched by FACS, while bulk CD8+ and CD4+ T cells were purified by magnetic negative isolation. Blood was drawn into EDTA tubes, processed within 24 hours, and PBMCs were isolated by density gradient centrifugation. PBMCs destined for TCR sequencing were cryopreserved in liquid nitrogen and later thawed in a 37 °C water bath. A purity of at least 90% was achieved for sorted or isolated CD4+, CD8+ and CD8+ TEMRA cells. These data belong to a study of CD8 T cells in Susac syndrome (dated by TCRdb to the late 2010s). Describing the broader study: Among the Susac syndrome patients who were sequenced, clinically active disease was present in about six and clinical remission was observed in fewer than 10. At blood withdrawal, Susac syndrome patients were either therapy-naive, taking corticosteroids (in some cases with IVIg as well), or taking IVIg alone. The study used repertoire sequencing to test whether antigen drove CD8+ T cell activation and differentiation in Susac syndrome. CD8+ T cell repertoire clonality was compared between 12 healthy donors, approximately 14 Susac syndrome patients and some 15 multiple sclerosis patients. Results the study describes overall, beyond this receptor: Under 20 and five Susac-specific public clones were found in the total CD8+ and CD8+ TEMRA repertoires, respectively. The number of individuals in the TCR sequencing and HLA analysis was acknowledged as relatively small. CD8+ repertoires in Susac syndrome showed clonal expansion, which was highest in CD8+ TEMRA cells and was greater in clinically active patients than in remitting patients.

The germline V end is reduced by 6 bases and the J end by 2 bases; junction bases left unmatched: 10. From the cysteine up to the phenylalanine, the CDR3 has a length of 16 residues. Of all the DNA, just the CDR3 is kept, 48 bases in frame from base 1. Taken from the germline V gene, the CDR1 and CDR2 loops are SGHAT and FQNNGV. RNA was extracted using the RNeasy kit, and about 0.5 to 1 ug of the RNA was reverse transcribed with random hexamers. The immunoSEQ multiplex PCR assay, covering 54 Vbeta and 13 Jbeta segments, was used to amplify TCR beta CDR3 regions. PCR amplification bias was corrected by using a synthetic template baseline for primer optimization and computational correction. Per the original workflow: Reads were assigned to V, D and J genes according to IMGT and analyzed in immunoSEQ Analyzer, with only productive sequences retained. Clonality was computed as one minus Shannon entropy normalized by log2 of the number of productive unique sequences. For each patient and control, public and private clones were evaluated among the 100 most prevalent clones. A clone was defined as Susac-specific if it was absent from the healthy and MS cohorts, from over 1,000 published viral clones and from other ImmuneACCESS disease sequences. The public reads were run again by TCRdb, first through fastp at Q25 and then through MiXCR, and only productive beta chains were kept. When rows share a CDR3 protein, they turn into one entry using the most common DNA and genes. The V and J calls shown here were made by TCRdb, not taken from the authors' results. The table for this sample lists about 150,000 distinct CDR3 sequences; 95% of them were counted only once. The ten most abundant clones make up about 0.18% of the sample.

The specimen sequenced was CD8+ T cells from PBMCs. This chain is built from TRBV11-2 and TRBJ2-3; a stretch of 8 junction bases matches TRBD2. The sequence was collected from a human donor with Susac syndrome. The DNA sequence is as follows: TGTGCCAGCAGATTGATGGGACTAGACTACACAGATACGCAGTATTTT. Its product reads: CASRLMGLDYTDTQYF.